This paragraph covers one TCR beta chain sequence. The sample comes from a study of blood T cell repertoires in COVID-19. Only in-frame clones appear in the TCRdb table, and some are missing; sequencing was by immunoSEQ multiplex PCR. The sample holds 150,000 to 160,000 clones, around 83% seen once. V gave up 2 bases and J gave up 1 base; unmatched junction bases: 3. CDR3 length: 16 amino acids. Germline V gene sequence: CDR1 KGHSH, CDR2 LQKENI. This clonotype was obtained from a woman aged 55-70 years with acute or convalescent COVID-19. This chain uses TRBV18 with TRBJ1-5, with 9 bases that match TRBD1. Sequencing input: peripheral blood. In DNA, the CDR3 is TGTGCCAGCTCACCAATGGGGACAGGGAGCAATCAGCCCCAGCATTTT. It codes for CASSPMGTGSNQPQHF.